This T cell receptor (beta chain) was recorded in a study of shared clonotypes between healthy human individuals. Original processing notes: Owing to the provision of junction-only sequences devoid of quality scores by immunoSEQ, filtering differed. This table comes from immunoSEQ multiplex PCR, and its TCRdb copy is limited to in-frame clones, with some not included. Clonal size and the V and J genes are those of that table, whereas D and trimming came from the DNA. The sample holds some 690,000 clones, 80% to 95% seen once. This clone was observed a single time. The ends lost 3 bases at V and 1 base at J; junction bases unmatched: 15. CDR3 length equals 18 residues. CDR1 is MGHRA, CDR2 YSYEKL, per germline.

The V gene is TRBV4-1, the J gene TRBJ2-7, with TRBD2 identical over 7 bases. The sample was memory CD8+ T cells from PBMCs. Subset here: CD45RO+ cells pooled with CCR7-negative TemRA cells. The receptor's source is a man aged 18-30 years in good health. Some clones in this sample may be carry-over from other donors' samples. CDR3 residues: CASSHPVASGDPSYEQYF. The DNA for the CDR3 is TGCGCCAGCAGCCACCCCGTCGCTAGCGGAGACCCTTCCTACGAGCAGTACTTC.